The 5 T cell receptor beta chains below come from one sample, sequenced in a study of identifying expanded T cells in peripheral blood. The repertoire was sequenced with immunoSEQ multiplex PCR; TCRdb's copy has only in-frame clones and lacks some. The table includes 91,000 or so clones, roughly 86% detected once. Material for sequencing was blood. The source of these receptors is a person between 18 and 70 years old in good health.

V usage is TRBV2 and J usage is TRBJ1-2; D may be TRBD1 (6 bases). The CDR3 sequence is 14 residues long. The germline CDR1 and CDR2 sequences are SNHLY and FYNNEI. Written as DNA, the CDR3 is TGTGTATCTTTGCGGGGGCCCGAAAACTATGGCTACACCTTC. Amino acid sequence: CVSLRGPENYGYTF.

This clone was seen a few times. In DNA form, the CDR3 reads TGTGCCAGCAGCCAAAGAAGCGGGGGTGGTGTCACTGAAGCTTTCTTT. Encoded protein: CASSQRSGGGVTEAFF. The chain employs TRBV14 and TRBJ1-1; tentative D call: TRBD1 (5 bases). V gave up 2 bases and J gave up 4 bases, with 17 bases separating them. Germline CDR1 is SGHDN and CDR2 is FVKESK. The CDR3 runs to 16 residues. The full variable domain, completed using reference TRBV14 and TRBJ1-1, is EAGVTQFPSHSVIEKGQTVTLRCDPISGHDNLYWYRRVMGKEIKFLLHFVKESKQDESGMPNNRFLAERTGGTYSTLKVQPAELEDSGVYFCASSQRSGGGVTEAFFGQGTRLTVV.

This clone has only one observation. V and J are TRBV4-1 and TRBJ2-7, with 9 bases that match TRBD1. J lost 2 bases, V lost 1 base, and 6 bases had no gene match. CDR1 is MGHRA, CDR2 YSYEKL, per germline. The CDR3 loop spans 16 amino acids. As DNA, the CDR3 is TGCGCCAGCAGCCAAGGCACAGGGGGCGTCACCTACGAGCAGTACTTC. Translation gives CASSQGTGGVTYEQYF.

The V gene is TRBV19, the J gene TRBJ2-7, with TRBD1 matching over 9 bases. CDR1 and CDR2 (germline): LNHDA, SQIVND (reference sequence). Trimming took 5 bases from V and 2 from J; bases not matched to a gene: 16. This CDR3 comprises 18 residues. The CDR3 protein is CASSSRGGRTGEPYEQYF. The CDR3 DNA reads as TGTGCCAGTAGTTCCAGAGGAGGCAGGACAGGGGAACCCTACGAGCAGTACTTC.

The chain employs TRBV9 and TRBJ1-6; D gene unclear. The length of the CDR3 is 13 residues. V shed 0 bases and J shed 10 bases, with 8 bases lying between them. The germline V gene encodes CDR1 SGDLS and CDR2 YYNGEE. This CDR3 reads CASSVGGESPLHF. CDR3 nucleotide sequence: TGTGCCAGCAGCGTAGGTGGGGAATCACCCCTCCACTTT.